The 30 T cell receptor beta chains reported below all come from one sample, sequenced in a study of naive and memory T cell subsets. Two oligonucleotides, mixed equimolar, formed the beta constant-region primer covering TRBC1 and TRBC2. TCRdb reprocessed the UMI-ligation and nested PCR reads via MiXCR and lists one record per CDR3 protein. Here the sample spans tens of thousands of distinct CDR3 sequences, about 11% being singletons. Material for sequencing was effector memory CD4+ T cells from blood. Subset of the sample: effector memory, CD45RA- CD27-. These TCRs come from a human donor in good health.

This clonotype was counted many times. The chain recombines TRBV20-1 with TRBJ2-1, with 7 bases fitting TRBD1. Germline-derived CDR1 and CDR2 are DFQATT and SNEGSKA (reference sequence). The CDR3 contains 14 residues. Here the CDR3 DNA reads TGCGGGGGAAGGGGGCGGTTTGCCTACAATGAGCAGTTCTTC. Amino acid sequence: CGGRGRFAYNEQFF.

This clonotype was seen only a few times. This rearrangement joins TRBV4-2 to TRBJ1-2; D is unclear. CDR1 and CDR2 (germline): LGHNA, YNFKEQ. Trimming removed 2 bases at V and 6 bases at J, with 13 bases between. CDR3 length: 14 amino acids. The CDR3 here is CASSQLGRSNGYTF. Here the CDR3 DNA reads TGTGCCAGCAGCCAACTAGGGAGAAGCAATGGCTACACCTTC.

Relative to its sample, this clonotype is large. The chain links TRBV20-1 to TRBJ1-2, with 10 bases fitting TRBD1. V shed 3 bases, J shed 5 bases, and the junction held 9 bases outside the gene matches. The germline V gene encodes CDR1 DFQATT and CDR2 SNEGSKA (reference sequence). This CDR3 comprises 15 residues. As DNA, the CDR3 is TGCAGTGCTAGGGTGGGGGGACAGGGGATTTATGGCTACACCTTC. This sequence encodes CSARVGGQGIYGYTF.

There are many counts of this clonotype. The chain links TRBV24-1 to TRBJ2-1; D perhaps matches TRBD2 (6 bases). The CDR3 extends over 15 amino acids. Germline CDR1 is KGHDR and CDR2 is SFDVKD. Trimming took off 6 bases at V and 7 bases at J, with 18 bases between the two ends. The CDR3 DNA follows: TGTGCCACCAGTCCTTCGGCGGGAAGAATTAATGAGCAGTTCTTC. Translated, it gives CATSPSAGRINEQFF.

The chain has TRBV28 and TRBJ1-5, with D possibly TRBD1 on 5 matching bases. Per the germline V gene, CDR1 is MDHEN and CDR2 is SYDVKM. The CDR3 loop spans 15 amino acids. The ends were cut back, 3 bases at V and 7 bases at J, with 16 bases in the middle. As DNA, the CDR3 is TGTGCCAGCAGTTTTTTGGGCAGGGAGGGCCAGCCCCAGCATTTT. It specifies CASSFLGREGQPQHF. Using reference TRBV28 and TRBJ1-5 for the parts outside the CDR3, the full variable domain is DVKVTQSSRYLVKRTGEKVFLECVQDMDHENMFWYRQDPGLGLRLIYFSYDVKMKEKGDIPEGYSVSREKKERFSLILESASTNQTSMYLCASSFLGREGQPQHFGDGTRLSIL.

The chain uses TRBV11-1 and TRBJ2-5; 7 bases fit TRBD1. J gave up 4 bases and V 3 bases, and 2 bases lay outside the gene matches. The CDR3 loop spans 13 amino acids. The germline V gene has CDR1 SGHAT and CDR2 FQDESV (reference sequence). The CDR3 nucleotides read TGTGCCAGCAGCTTCTACAGGGGAGAGACCCAGTACTTC. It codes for CASSFYRGETQYF.

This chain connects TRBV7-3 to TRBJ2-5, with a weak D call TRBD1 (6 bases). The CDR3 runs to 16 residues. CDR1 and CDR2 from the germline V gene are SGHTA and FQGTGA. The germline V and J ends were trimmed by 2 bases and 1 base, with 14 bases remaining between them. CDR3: CASSLGSWGPQETQYF. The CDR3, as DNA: TGTGCCAGCAGCTTAGGGTCATGGGGGCCCCAAGAGACCCAGTACTTC.

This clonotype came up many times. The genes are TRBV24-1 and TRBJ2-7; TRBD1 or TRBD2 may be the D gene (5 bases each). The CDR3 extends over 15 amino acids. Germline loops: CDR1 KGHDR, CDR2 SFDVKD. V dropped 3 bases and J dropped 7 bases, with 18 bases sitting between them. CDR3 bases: TGTGCCACCAGTGATGCCGGGACCGCACTGAGGGAGCAGTACTTC. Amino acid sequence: CATSDAGTALREQYF.

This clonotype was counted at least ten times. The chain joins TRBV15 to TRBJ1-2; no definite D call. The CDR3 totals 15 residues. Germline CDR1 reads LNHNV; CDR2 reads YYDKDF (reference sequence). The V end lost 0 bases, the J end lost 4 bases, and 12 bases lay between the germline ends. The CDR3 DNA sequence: TGTGCCACCAGCAGAGATACGAAACCGAGCTATGGCTACACCTTC. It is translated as CATSRDTKPSYGYTF.

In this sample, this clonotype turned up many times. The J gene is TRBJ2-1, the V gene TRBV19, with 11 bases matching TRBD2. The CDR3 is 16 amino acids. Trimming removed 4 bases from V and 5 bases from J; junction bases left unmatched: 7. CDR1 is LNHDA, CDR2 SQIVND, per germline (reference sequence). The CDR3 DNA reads TGTGCCAGTAGTAGGAGAGGGACTAGCGGAAACAATGAGCAGTTCTTC. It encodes CASSRRGTSGNNEQFF. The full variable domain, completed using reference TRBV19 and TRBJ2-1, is DGGITQSPKYLFRKEGQNVTLSCEQNLNHDAMYWYRQDPGQGLRLIYYSQIVNDFQKGDIAEGYSVSREKKESFPLTVTSAQKNPTAFYLCASSRRGTSGNNEQFFGPGTRLTVL.

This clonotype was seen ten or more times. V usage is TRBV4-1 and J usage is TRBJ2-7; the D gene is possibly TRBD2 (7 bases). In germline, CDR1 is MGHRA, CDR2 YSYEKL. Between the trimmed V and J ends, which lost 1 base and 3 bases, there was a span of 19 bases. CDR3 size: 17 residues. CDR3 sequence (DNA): TGCGCCAGCAGCCAAGGAGTCGGACTAGGGGGAAGCTACGAGCAGTACTTC. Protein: CASSQGVGLGGSYEQYF.

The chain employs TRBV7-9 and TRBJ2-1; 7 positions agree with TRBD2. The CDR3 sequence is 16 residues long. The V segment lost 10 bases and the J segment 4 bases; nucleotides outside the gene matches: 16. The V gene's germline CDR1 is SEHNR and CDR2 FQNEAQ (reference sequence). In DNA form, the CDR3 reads TGTGCCACCCCCCCTAGCGGAACCTCCTTATACAATGAGCAGTTCTTC. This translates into CATPPSGTSLYNEQFF.

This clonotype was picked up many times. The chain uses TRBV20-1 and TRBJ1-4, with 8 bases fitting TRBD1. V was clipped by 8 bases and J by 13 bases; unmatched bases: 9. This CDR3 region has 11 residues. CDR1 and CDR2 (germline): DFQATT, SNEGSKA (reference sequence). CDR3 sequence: CSSLNQGALFF. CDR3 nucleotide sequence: TGCAGTTCACTTAACCAGGGGGCACTGTTTTTT.

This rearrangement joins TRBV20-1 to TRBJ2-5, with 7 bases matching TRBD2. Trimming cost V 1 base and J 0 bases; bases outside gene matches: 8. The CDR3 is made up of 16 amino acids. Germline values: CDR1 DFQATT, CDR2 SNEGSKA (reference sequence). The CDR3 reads CSARADGLADQETQYF. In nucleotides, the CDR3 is TGCAGTGCTAGAGCCGACGGCCTAGCGGACCAAGAGACCCAGTACTTC.

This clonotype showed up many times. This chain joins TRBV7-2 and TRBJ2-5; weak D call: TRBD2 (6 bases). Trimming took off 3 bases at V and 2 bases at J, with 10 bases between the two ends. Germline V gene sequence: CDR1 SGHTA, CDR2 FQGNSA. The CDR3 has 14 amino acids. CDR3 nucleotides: TGTGCCAGCAGCTTGGGACTCGAGCAAGAGACCCAGTACTTC. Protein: CASSLGLEQETQYF.

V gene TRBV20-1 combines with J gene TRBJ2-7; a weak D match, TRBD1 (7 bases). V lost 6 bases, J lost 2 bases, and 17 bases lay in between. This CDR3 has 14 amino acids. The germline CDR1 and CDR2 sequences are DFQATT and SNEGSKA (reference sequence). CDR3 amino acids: CSATGGDSAYEQYF. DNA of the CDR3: TGCAGTGCCACAGGCGGGGACAGCGCCTACGAGCAGTACTTC.

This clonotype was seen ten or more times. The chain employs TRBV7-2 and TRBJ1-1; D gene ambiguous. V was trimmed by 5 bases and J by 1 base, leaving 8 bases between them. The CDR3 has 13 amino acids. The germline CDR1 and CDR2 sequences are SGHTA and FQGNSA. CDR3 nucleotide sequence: TGTGCCAGCAGCGGGTCCCCGAACACTGAAGCTTTCTTT. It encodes CASSGSPNTEAFF.

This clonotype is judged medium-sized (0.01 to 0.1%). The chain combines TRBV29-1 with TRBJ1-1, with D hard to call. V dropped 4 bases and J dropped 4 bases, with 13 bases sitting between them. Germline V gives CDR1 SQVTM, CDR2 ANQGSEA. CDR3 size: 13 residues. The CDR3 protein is CSVVDARATEAFF. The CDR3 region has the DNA TGCAGCGTTGTGGACGCCCGCGCCACTGAAGCTTTCTTT.

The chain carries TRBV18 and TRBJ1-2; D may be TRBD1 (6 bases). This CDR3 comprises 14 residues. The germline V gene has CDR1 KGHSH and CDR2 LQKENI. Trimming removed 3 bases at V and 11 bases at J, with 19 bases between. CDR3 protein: CASSPPGQAASYTF. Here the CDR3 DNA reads TGTGCCAGCTCACCCCCGGGACAAGCAGCCTCATACACCTTC.

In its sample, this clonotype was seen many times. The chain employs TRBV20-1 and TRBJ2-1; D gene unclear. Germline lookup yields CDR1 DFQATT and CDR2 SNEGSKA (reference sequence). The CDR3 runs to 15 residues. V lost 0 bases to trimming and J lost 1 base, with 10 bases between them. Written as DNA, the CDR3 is TGCAGTGCTAGAGATTTTGGGTCTTCCTACAATGAGCAGTTCTTC. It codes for CSARDFGSSYNEQFF.

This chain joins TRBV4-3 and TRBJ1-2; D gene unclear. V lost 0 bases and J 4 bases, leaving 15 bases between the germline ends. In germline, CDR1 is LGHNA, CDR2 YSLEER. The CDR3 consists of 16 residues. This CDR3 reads CASSQDRPPGGYGYTF. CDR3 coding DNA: TGCGCCAGCAGCCAAGACAGACCTCCCGGAGGCTATGGCTACACCTTC.

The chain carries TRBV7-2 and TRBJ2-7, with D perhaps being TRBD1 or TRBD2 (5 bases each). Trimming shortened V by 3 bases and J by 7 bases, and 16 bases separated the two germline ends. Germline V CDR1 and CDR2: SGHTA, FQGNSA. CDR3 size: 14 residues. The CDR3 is CASSFAGAREEQYF. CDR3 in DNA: TGTGCCAGCAGCTTCGCCGGGGCCCGTGAAGAGCAGTACTTC.

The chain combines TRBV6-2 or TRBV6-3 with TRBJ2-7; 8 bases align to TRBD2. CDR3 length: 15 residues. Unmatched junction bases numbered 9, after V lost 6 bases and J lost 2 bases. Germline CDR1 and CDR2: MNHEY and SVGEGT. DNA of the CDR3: TGTGCCAGCAGCACGGGGACTAGTCTTCCCTACGAGCAGTACTTC. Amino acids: CASSTGTSLPYEQYF.

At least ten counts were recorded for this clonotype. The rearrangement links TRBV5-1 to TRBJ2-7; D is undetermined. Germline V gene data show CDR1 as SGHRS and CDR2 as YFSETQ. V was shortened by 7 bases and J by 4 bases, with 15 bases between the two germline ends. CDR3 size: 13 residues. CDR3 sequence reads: CASFRDYGYEQYF. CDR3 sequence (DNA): TGCGCCAGCTTTAGGGATTACGGGTACGAGCAGTACTTC.

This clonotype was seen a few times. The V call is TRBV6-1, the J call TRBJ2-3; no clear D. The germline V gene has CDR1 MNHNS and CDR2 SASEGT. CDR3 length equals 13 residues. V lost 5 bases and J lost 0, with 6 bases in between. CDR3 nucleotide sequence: TGTGCCAGCAGTAAGGACAGCACAGATACGCAGTATTTT. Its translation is CASSKDSTDTQYF.

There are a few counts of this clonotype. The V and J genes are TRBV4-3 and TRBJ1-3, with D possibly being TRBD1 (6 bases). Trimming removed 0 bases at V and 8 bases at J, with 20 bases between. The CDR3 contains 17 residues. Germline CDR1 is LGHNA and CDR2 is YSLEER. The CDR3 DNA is TGCGCCAGCAGCCAAGATTCGGCGGGGGCGCTTAGAGACACCATATATTTT. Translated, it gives CASSQDSAGALRDTIYF.

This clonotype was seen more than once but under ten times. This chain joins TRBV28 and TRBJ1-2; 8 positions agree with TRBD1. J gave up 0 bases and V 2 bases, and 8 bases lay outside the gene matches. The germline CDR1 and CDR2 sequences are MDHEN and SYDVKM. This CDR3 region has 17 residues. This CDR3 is CASSLPTTGGANYGYTF. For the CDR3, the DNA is TGTGCCAGCAGTTTACCCACCACAGGGGGAGCTAACTATGGCTACACCTTC.

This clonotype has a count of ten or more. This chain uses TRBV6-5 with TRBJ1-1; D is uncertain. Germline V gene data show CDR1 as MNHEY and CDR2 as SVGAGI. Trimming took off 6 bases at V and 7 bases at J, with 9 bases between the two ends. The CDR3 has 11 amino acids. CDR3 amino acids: CASRGYGEAFF. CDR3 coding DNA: TGTGCCAGCAGGGGTTATGGTGAAGCTTTCTTT.

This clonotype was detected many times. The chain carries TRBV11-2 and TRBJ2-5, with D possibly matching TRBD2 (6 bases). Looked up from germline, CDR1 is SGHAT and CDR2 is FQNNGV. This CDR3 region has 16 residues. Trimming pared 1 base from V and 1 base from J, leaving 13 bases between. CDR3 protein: CASSLVGGRVQETQYF. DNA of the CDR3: TGTGCCAGCAGCTTAGTGGGGGGTCGAGTCCAAGAGACCCAGTACTTC.

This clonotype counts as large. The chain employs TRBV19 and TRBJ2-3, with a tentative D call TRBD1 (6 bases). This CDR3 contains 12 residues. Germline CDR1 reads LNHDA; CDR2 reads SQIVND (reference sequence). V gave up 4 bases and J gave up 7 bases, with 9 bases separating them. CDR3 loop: CASSRGHYTQYF. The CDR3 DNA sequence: TGTGCCAGTAGTAGGGGACATTATACGCAGTATTTT.